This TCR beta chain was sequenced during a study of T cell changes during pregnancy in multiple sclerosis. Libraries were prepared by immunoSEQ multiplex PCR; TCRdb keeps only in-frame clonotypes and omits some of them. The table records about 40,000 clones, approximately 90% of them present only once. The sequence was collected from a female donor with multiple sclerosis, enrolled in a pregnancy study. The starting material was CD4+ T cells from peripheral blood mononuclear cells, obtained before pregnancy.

For the CDR3, the DNA is TGCGCCAGCAGCTTGGCGGCAGGGGAAGGTTACGAGCAGTACTTC. Translated, it gives CASSLAAGEGYEQYF. This rearrangement joins TRBV5-1 to TRBJ2-7; D might be TRBD1 (6 bases). Trimming left V 0 bases short and J 4 bases short, with 14 bases between. The CDR3 runs to 15 residues. Per the germline V gene, CDR1 is SGHRS and CDR2 is YFSETQ.